This entry lists 4 T cell receptor beta chains sequenced from one sample in a study of Graves' ophthalmopathy and Graves' hyperthyroidism. As the template, RNA transcripts were used to amplify TCR beta CDR3 regions. HTBI-primed first-round RT-PCR preceded second-round multiplex PCR. TCRdb fed the multiplex PCR reads into MiXCR, producing one record per CDR3 protein. The top ten clones hold about 40% of a sample with about 220,000 distinct CDR3 sequences, around a fifth of them seen once. Input material: peripheral blood. The receptor source for this set is a woman in her 50s with Graves' ophthalmopathy.

The sample holds many counts of this clonotype. The J gene is TRBJ2-2, the V gene TRBV6-5; possible D gene TRBD1, 5 bases. V dropped 4 bases and J dropped 1 base, with 13 bases sitting between them. This CDR3 has 16 residues. Germline loops: CDR1 MNHEY, CDR2 SVGAGI. CDR3 coding DNA: TGTGCCAGCAGTTTACAGGCATTGGAGAACACCGGGGAGCTGTTTTTT. It translates to CASSLQALENTGELFF.

The V gene is TRBV28, the J gene TRBJ2-7; TRBD1 matches at 10 bases. The CDR3 runs 13 residues. The germline CDR1 and CDR2 sequences are MDHEN and SYDVKM. The V segment lost 8 bases and the J segment 3 bases; nucleotides outside the gene matches: 4. The CDR3 is CASRTGGHYEQYF. The DNA of the CDR3 is TGTGCCAGCCGGACAGGGGGACACTACGAGCAGTACTTC.

V and J are TRBV25-1 and TRBJ2-5; 9 bases match TRBD1. This CDR3 contains 18 residues. Germline V lookup: CDR1 MGHDK, CDR2 SYGVNS. After removal of 4 bases from V and 5 bases from J, the junction contained 17 bases not matched to a gene. The CDR3 DNA is TGTGCCAGCAGTGCCAGCAGTTTGGAACAGGGGGCCGGGGAGACCCAGTACTTC. Its protein product is CASSASSLEQGAGETQYF.

This clonotype has at least ten counts. This chain uses TRBV19 with TRBJ1-2; D is undetermined. V shed 7 bases and J shed 5 bases, with 11 bases lying between them. Per the germline V gene, CDR1 is LNHDA and CDR2 is SQIVND (reference sequence). The CDR3 contains 12 residues. CDR3 residues: CASTTYSYGYTF. The CDR3 DNA follows: TGTGCCAGTACTACCTATTCTTATGGCTACACCTTC.